The sequence of this TCR beta chain was determined in a study of high-grade serous ovarian cancer treatment subgroups. Study-wide results and caveats: CDR1 and CDR2 were left unanalyzed; analyses focused on CDR3.

Tumor tissue was taken before any definitive surgery or chemotherapy was given. The V end was cut by 1 base, the J end by 5 bases, with 12 bases between. The CDR3 covers 15 residues. Germline-derived CDR1 and CDR2 are MNHNS and SASEGT. In the case of this clone: The antigen is undetermined.

The protocol was immunoSEQ multiplex PCR, while the TCRdb copy is restricted to in-frame clones and leaves out a portion. The profile shows approximately 6,200 clones, about four fifths of them singletons. This TCR derives from a human donor with high-grade serous ovarian cancer. The rearrangement uses TRBV6-1 and TRBJ2-1; tentative D call: TRBD2 (6 bases). The material sequenced was tumor tissue. The DNA for the CDR3 is TGTGCCAGCAGTGAAGGTTGGGGACTTCACAATGAGCAGTTCTTC. Translating it yields CASSEGWGLHNEQFF.